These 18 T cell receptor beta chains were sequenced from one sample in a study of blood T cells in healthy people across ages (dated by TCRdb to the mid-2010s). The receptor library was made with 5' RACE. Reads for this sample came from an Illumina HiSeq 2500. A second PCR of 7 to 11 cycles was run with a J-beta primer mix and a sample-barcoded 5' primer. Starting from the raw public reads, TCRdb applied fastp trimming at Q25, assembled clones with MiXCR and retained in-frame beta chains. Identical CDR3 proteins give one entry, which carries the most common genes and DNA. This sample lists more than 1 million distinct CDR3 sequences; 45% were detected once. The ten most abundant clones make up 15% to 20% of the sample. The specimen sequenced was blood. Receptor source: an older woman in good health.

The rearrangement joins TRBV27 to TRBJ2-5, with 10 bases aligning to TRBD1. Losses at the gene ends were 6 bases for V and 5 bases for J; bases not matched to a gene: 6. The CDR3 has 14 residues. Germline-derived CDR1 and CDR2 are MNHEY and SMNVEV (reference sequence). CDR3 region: CASRLGQGVETQYF. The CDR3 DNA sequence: TGTGCCAGCAGACTCGGACAGGGGGTCGAGACCCAGTACTTC.

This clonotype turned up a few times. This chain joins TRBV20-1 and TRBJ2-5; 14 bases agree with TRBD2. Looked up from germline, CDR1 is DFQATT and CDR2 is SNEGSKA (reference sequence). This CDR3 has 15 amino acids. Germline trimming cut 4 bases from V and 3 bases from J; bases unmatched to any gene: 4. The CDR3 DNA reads TGCAGTGCTACTACGACTAGCGGGAGGGAAGAGACCCAGTACTTC. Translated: CSATTTSGREETQYF.

In nucleotides, the CDR3 is TGCAGCGTGAGAAGTCCAGGGGCAAACCCTGGGGATCGCTCCTACAATGAGCAGTACTTC. Protein product: CSVRSPGANPGDRSYNEQYF. The chain employs TRBV29-1 and TRBJ2-1, with D possibly TRBD1 on 6 matching bases. Matching the DNA end better, TRBJ2-7 makes the J call doubtful. From germline, CDR1 is SQVTM and CDR2 ANQGSEA. The CDR3 is 20 amino acids.

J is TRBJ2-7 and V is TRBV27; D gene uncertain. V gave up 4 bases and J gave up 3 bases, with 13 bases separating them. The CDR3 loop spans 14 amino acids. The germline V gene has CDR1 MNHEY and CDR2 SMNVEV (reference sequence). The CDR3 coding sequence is TGTGCCAGCAGTTCCATCGACAACCTCTACGAGCAGTACTTC. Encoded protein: CASSSIDNLYEQYF.

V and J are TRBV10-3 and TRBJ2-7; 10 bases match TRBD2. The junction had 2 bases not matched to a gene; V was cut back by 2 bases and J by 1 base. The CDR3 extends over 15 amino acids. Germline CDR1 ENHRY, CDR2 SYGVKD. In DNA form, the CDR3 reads TGTGCCATCAGTGAGGGTAGCGGGAGGTCCTACGAGCAGTACTTC. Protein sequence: CAISEGSGRSYEQYF.

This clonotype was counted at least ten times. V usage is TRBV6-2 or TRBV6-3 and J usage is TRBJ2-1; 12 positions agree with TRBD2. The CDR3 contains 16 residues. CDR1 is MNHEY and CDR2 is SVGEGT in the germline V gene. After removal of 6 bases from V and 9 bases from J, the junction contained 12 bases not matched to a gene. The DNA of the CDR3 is TGTGCCAGCAGCCCAACGAGACTAGCGGGAGCGGGTGAGCAGTTCTTC. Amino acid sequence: CASSPTRLAGAGEQFF.

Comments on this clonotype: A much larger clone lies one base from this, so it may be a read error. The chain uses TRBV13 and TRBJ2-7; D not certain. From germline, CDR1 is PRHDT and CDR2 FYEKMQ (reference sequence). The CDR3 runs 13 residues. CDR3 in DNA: TGTGCCAGCAGCCCCGAGAACTCCTGCGAGCAGTACTTC. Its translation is CASSPENSCEQYF.

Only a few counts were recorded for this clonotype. CDR3 amino acids: CASSSPAGGPAYEQYF. As DNA, the CDR3 is TGTGCCAGCAGTTCGCCAGCGGGAGGGCCCGCCTACGAGCAGTACTTC. V usage is TRBV6-2 or TRBV6-3 and J usage is TRBJ2-7, with TRBD2 matching 10 bases. The junction had 8 bases not matched to a gene; V was cut back by 4 bases and J by 2 bases. CDR1 MNHEY and CDR2 SVGEGT come from the germline V gene. The CDR3 loop spans 16 amino acids.

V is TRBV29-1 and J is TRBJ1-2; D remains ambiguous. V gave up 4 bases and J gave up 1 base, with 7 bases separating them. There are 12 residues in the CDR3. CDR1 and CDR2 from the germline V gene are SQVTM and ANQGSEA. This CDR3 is CSVGQFNYGYTF. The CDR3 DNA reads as TGCAGCGTTGGGCAGTTTAACTATGGCTACACCTTC.

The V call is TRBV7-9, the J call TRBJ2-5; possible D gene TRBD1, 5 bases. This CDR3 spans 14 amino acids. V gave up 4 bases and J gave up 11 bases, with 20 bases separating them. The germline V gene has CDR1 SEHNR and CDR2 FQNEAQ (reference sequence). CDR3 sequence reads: CASSSKAGPNEQYF. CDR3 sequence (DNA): TGTGCCAGCAGCTCCAAGGCAGGGCCCAATGAGCAGTACTTC.

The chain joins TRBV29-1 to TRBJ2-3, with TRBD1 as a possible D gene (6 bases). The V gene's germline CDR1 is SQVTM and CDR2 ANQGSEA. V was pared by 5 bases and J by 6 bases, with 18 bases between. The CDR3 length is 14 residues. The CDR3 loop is CSVPAGVVTDTQYF. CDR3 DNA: TGCAGCGTTCCCGCAGGGGTGGTCACGGATACGCAGTATTTT.

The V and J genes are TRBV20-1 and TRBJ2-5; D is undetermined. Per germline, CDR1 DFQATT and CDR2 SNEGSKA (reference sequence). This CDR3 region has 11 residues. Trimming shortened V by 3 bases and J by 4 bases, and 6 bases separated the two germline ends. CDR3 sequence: CSASTRETQYF. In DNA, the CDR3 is TGCAGTGCTAGTACTCGAGAGACCCAGTACTTC.

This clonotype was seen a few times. As DNA, the CDR3 is TGCAGTGCGCCGAAAATAGATGGGCACACTGAAGCTTTCTTT. It is translated as CSAPKIDGHTEAFF. The V call is TRBV20-1, the J call TRBJ1-1; unclear D gene. The CDR3 is 14 residues long. CDR1 and CDR2 (germline): DFQATT, SNEGSKA (reference sequence). Deletions cut 6 bases from V and 3 bases from J, with 17 bases between.

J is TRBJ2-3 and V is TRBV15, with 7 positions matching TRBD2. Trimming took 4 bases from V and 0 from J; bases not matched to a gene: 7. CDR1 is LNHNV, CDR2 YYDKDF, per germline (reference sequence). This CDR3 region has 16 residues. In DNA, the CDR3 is TGTGCCACCAGCAACACTAGCGTGGGAAGCACAGATACGCAGTATTTT. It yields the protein CATSNTSVGSTDTQYF.

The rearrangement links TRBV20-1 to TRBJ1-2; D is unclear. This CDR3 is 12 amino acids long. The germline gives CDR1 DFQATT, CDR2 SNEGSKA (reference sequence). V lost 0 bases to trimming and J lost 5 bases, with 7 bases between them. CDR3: CSARDRVYGYTF. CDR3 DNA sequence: TGCAGTGCTAGAGATCGCGTTTATGGCTACACCTTC.

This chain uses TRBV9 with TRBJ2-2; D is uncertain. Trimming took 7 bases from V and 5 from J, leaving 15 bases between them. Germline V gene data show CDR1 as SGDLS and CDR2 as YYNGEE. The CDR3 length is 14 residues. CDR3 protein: CASRALWGTGELFF. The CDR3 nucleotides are TGTGCCAGCCGTGCGCTTTGGGGAACCGGGGAGCTGTTTTTT.

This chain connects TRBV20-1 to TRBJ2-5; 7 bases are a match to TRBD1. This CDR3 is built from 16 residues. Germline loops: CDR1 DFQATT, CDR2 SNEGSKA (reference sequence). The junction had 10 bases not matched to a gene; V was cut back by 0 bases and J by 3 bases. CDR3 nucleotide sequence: TGCAGTGCTAGAGATACTTTAGCCGGGACAGAAGAGACCCAGTACTTC. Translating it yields CSARDTLAGTEETQYF.

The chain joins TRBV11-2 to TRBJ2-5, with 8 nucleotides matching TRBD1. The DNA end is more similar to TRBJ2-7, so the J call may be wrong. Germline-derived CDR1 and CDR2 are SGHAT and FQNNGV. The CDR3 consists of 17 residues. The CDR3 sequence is CASSLGAGTGFRYEQYF. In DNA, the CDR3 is TGTGCCAGCAGCTTAGGGGCCGGGACAGGCTTCCGCTACGAGCAGTACTTC.